Listed below are T cell receptor beta chains from one sample, sequenced in a study of spatial heterogeneity in lung cancer. TCRdb ran MiXCR on the 5' RACE reads and lists one entry per CDR3 protein. This sample yields tens of thousands of distinct CDR3 sequences, of which approximately 5.5% are seen a single time; 25% belongs to the top ten. This specimen consisted of PBMCs, obtained at surgery. The receptors here all came from a female donor with early-stage non-small cell lung cancer. CDR3s include the opening cysteine and the closing phenylalanine or tryptophan. A D gene is named only where the DNA matches it firmly. Expanded clones are given a class, and other clones once, few, many or no size at all.

clone_size j_call d_call v_call cdr3_nt cdr3_aa
- TRBJ2-7 TRBD2 TRBV7-9 TGTGCCAGCAGCCCGATAGCGGGGGCGACCGACGAGCAGTACTTC CASSPIAGATDEQYF
many TRBJ2-3 - TRBV7-8 TGTGCCAGCAGCTTAAGTTCGGCCGGGGGGCAGACGCAGTATTTT CASSLSSAGGQTQYF
few TRBJ2-3 TRBD2 TRBV6-5 TGTGCCAGCAGACTCCCAGGGACTAGCGCAGATACGCAGTATTTT CASRLPGTSADTQYF
many TRBJ1-5 TRBD1 TRBV2 TGTGCCAGCTTAACCGGGACAGGGGCGATAAGGGGCAATCAGCCCCAGCATTTT CASLTGTGAIRGNQPQHF
many TRBJ2-3 - TRBV4-1 TGCGCCAGCAGCCCATTAGGAGGCACAGATACGCAGTATTTT CASSPLGGTDTQYF
many TRBJ1-2 TRBD1 TRBV10-3 TGTGCCATCAGTGAGACAGGGGAAGCTAACTATGGCTACACCTTC CAISETGEANYGYTF
many TRBJ1-5 - TRBV12-3/TRBV12-4 TGTGCCAGCAGTTCGGGGGGTTTGGCCCAGCATTTT CASSSGGLAQHF
many TRBJ2-3 TRBD1 TRBV6-2/TRBV6-3 TGTGCCAGCAGTTCCCCTCCGGGACAGGGTAAAGATACGCAGTATTTT CASSSPPGQGKDTQYF
- TRBJ2-5 - TRBV2 TGTGCCAGCAGTGATCAGGGGTCGGAGACCCAGTACTTC CASSDQGSETQYF
- TRBJ2-7 - TRBV5-1 TGCGCCAGCAGCTTACTCGATGGACTGTACTACGAGCAGTACTTC CASSLLDGLYYEQYF
many TRBJ1-5 - TRBV5-1 TGCGCCAGCAGCTTCGGGGATCAATCTCAGCCCCAGCATTTT CASSFGDQSQPQHF
few TRBJ2-1 - TRBV3-1 TGTGCCAGCAGCCAACCAGGTGTCAATGAGCAGTTCTTC CASSQPGVNEQFF
few TRBJ2-7 - TRBV27 TGTGCCAGCGCCCAGGGGGAGGGACGCGAGCAGTACTTC CASAQGEGREQYF
many TRBJ1-2 - TRBV20-1 TGCAGCCCCGGGGCAGGGTTTGGCTACACCTTC CSPGAGFGYTF
many TRBJ1-5 TRBD1 TRBV9 TGTGCCAGCAGCGCATCCGGGACAGGGCTCAATCAGCCCCAGCATTTT CASSASGTGLNQPQHF
many TRBJ2-5 - TRBV5-1 TGCGCCAGCAGCCCCTACCGGAGGGACAGCGGGGACCAAGAGACCCAGTACTTC CASSPYRRDSGDQETQYF
many TRBJ2-7 - TRBV5-1 TGCGCCAGCAGCTGGACCCCGGGGTCGGCTAACTACGAGCAGTACTTC CASSWTPGSANYEQYF
- TRBJ1-1 - TRBV12-3/TRBV12-4 TGTGCCAGCAATCCGGGTCGCAGTAACACTGAAGCTTTCTTT CASNPGRSNTEAFF
many TRBJ1-2 - TRBV6-6 TGTGCCAGCAGTTACGCAACGGGGCAGGGTAGACTAGCTAACTATGGCTACACCTTC CASSYATGQGRLANYGYTF
medium-sized TRBJ2-2 TRBD2 TRBV28 TGTGCCAGCAGTTCTCGGGGGGCCGGGGAGCTGTTTTTT CASSSRGAGELFF
many TRBJ2-3 TRBD2 TRBV7-2 TGTGCCAGCAGCTTAGCGCGGGGGTCGAGAGATACGCAGTATTTT CASSLARGSRDTQYF
many TRBJ1-6 - TRBV4-1 TGCGCCAGCAGCCAAGACGGGGCTATAGCCAGCAATAATTCACCCCTCCACTTT CASSQDGAIASNNSPLHF
many TRBJ2-5 TRBD1 TRBV5-1 TGCGCCAGCAGCACTTCGGGGACAGTGGAGACCCAGTACTTC CASSTSGTVETQYF
many TRBJ1-1 - TRBV6-5 TGTGCCAGCAGTCTTGACCTGCGGGGCACTGAAGCTTTCTTT CASSLDLRGTEAFF
many TRBJ2-3 TRBD2 TRBV4-2 TGTGCCAGCAGCCGACTAGCGGTTAGCACAGATACGCAGTATTTT CASSRLAVSTDTQYF
few TRBJ1-5 TRBD1 TRBV19 TGTGCCAGTAGTACAAGAGGGACAGACAATCAGCCCCAGCATTTT CASSTRGTDNQPQHF
many TRBJ2-2 TRBD2 TRBV13 TGTGCCAGCAGCTGGGACTACGGAGAGCTGTTTTTT CASSWDYGELFF
many TRBJ2-1 TRBD1 TRBV5-1 TGCGCCAGCAGCTCGAACGCCGGGACAGGGGACAATGAGCAGTTCTTC CASSSNAGTGDNEQFF
many TRBJ1-2 - TRBV7-2 TGTGCCAGCAGCTTAGTGGGAACGGCGTTCACGAGTGGCTACACCTTC CASSLVGTAFTSGYTF